This is a list of T cell receptor beta chains from one sample in a study of beta chain features in type 1 diabetes. The protocol was immunoSEQ multiplex PCR, while the TCRdb copy is restricted to in-frame clones and leaves out a portion. Of about 250,000 clones listed, roughly 13% are singletons. Sequencing input: naive CD4+ T cells from blood. The source of these receptors is a woman aged 40-49 years in good health. Each CDR3 is given with its conserved first and last residue. The D gene is left open where the match is weak. Only some rows state a clone size, as once, few, many or a class for expanded clones.

CDR3aa,CDR3nt,v_gene,abundance,j_gene,d_gene
CASSLVSSGGASEQFF,TGTGCCAGCAGCTTAGTGTCCAGCGGGGGGGCAAGTGAGCAGTTCTTC,TRBV7-2,NA,TRBJ2-1,TRBD2
CASGRGSSYNEQFF,TGTGCCAGTGGGAGGGGAAGCTCCTACAATGAGCAGTTCTTC,TRBV9,NA,TRBJ2-1,TRBD2
CASRVGLAGGQEQFF,TGTGCCAGCAGGGTAGGACTAGCGGGGGGGCAGGAGCAGTTCTTC,TRBV2,few,TRBJ2-1,TRBD2
CAISVGGQGSYEQFF,TGTGCCATCAGTGTAGGGGGACAGGGGTCTTATGAGCAGTTCTTC,TRBV10-3,few,TRBJ2-1,TRBD1
CASSLQTYQETQYF,TGTGCCAGCAGCCTACAGACGTACCAAGAGACCCAGTACTTC,TRBV6-1,NA,TRBJ2-5,NA
CAITPLAGGYEQYF,TGTGCCATCACTCCGCTAGCGGGGGGATACGAGCAGTACTTC,TRBV10-3,NA,TRBJ2-7,TRBD2
CASSPTSGAPETQYF,TGTGCCAGCTCACCAACTAGCGGGGCGCCAGAGACCCAGTACTTC,TRBV18,NA,TRBJ2-5,TRBD2
CASSSYRAVGNQPQHF,TGTGCCAGCAGTAGCTACAGGGCCGTGGGCAATCAGCCCCAGCATTTT,TRBV27,NA,TRBJ1-5,NA
CASSGPELAGAETQYF,TGTGCCAGCAGCGGACCAGAACTAGCGGGGGCAGAGACCCAGTACTTC,TRBV9,few,TRBJ2-5,TRBD2
CASSVEARNTEAFF,TGTGCCAGCAGCGTCGAGGCCAGGAACACTGAAGCTTTCTTT,TRBV9,NA,TRBJ1-1,NA
CASILTGGGYNEQFF,TGTGCCAGCATCCTCACGGGGGGCGGATACAATGAGCAGTTCTTC,TRBV5-5,NA,TRBJ2-1,NA
CASSIDRGGGYTF,TGTGCCAGTAGTATCGACAGGGGTGGTGGCTACACCTTC,TRBV19,NA,TRBJ1-2,TRBD1
CASSYGLAGRETQYF,TGTGCCAGCAGTTACGGGCTAGCGGGGAGGGAGACCCAGTACTTC,TRBV6-6,NA,TRBJ2-5,TRBD2
CASSLRIDSPNTEAFF,TGTGCCAGCAGTTTACGGATTGACAGCCCTAACACTGAAGCTTTCTTT,TRBV27,few,TRBJ1-1,NA
CASSLGGQGYYEQYF,TGTGCCAGCAGCTTAGGGGGACAGGGATATTACGAGCAGTACTTC,TRBV11-2,NA,TRBJ2-7,TRBD1
CASRSPPRGNEQFF,TGTGCCAGTAGATCTCCCCCTCGGGGCAATGAGCAGTTCTTC,TRBV19,NA,TRBJ2-1,NA
CASSFGQNYNSPLHF,TGTGCCAGCAGTTTCGGACAGAACTATAATTCACCCCTCCACTTT,TRBV6-6,NA,TRBJ1-6,NA
CASSQNRDANTEAFF,TGCGCCAGCAGCCAAAACAGGGATGCGAACACTGAAGCTTTCTTT,TRBV4-1,few,TRBJ1-1,NA
CASSPTGEETQYF,TGCGCCAGCAGTCCGACAGGGGAAGAGACCCAGTACTTC,TRBV5-1,few,TRBJ2-5,TRBD1
CASSITGRKLFF,TGTGCCAGCTCAATCACAGGGAGAAAACTGTTTTTT,TRBV18,few,TRBJ1-4,NA
CASSPLRGGYQETQYF,TGTGCCAGCTCACCGCTGCGGGGGGGATACCAAGAGACCCAGTACTTC,TRBV18,NA,TRBJ2-5,TRBD2
CASSPRIGEQYF,TGTGCCAGCAGTCCTAGAATAGGCGAGCAGTACTTC,TRBV6-1,NA,TRBJ2-7,NA
CASSFLPPGQGANTEAFF,TGTGCCAGCAGTTTTCTCCCACCGGGACAGGGTGCGAACACTGAAGCTTTCTTT,TRBV27,NA,TRBJ1-1,TRBD1
CASRQQGGEETQYF,TGTGCCAGCAGACAACAGGGTGGCGAAGAGACCCAGTACTTC,TRBV5-6,many,TRBJ2-5,NA
CASRTDRGRGYTF,TGTGCCAGCAGAACAGACAGGGGTCGGGGCTACACCTTC,TRBV6-6,NA,TRBJ1-2,TRBD1
CASSYSQATYEQYF,TGTGCCAGCAGTTACTCCCAGGCTACCTACGAGCAGTACTTC,TRBV6-5,few,TRBJ2-7,NA
CASSLGGPSNQPQHF,TGTGCCAGCAGCCTCGGGGGTCCAAGCAATCAGCCCCAGCATTTT,TRBV7-2,few,TRBJ1-5,NA
CASSVGGAEETQYF,TGTGCCAGCAGCGTAGGCGGAGCTGAAGAGACCCAGTACTTC,TRBV9,NA,TRBJ2-5,NA